Here is one T cell receptor (beta chain) with its context. The germline V gene has CDR1 SEHNR and CDR2 FQNEAQ (reference sequence). CDR3 length equals 15 residues. Trimming took 6 bases from V and 1 from J, leaving 15 bases between them. This sample stems from a study of blood T cell repertoires in COVID-19. As for the study in general: Donors in the United States, Italy and Spain gave samples during acute or convalescent COVID-19. T cells, B-cell-depleted T cells, or PBMCs provided the cDNA or gDNA that served as material.

Per the original data handling: By means of reference gene primer amplification, nucleated cell counts were estimated. Only in-frame clones appear in the TCRdb table, and some are missing; sequencing was by immunoSEQ multiplex PCR. That table gives V, J and clone size, and the DNA gave D and trimming. The sample has approximately 430,000 clones; 86% are singletons. The V call is TRBV7-9, the J call TRBJ2-5; no reliable D call. Sequenced: peripheral blood. The receptor comes from a woman aged 25 to 39 with active or convalescent COVID-19. CDR3 residues: CASSSGTSGQETQYF. The CDR3 DNA is TGTGCCAGCAGTTCCGGCACCTCGGGCCAAGAGACCCAGTACTTC.